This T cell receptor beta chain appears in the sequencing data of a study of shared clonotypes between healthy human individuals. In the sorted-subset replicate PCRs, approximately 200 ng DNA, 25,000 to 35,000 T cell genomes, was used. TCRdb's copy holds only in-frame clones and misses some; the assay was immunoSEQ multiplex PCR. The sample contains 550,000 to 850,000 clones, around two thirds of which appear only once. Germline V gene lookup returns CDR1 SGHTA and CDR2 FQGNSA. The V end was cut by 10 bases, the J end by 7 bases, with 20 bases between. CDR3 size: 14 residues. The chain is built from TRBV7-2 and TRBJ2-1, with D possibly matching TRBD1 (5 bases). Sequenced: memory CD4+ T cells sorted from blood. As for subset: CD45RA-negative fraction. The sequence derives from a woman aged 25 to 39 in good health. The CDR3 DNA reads TGTGCCATCTTAGTAGGGGCGCGATGGAATGAGCAGTTCTTC. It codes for CAILVGARWNEQFF.